Below are 19 T cell receptor beta chains sequenced from a single sample in a study of blood T cell repertoires in COVID-19. The method was immunoSEQ multiplex PCR; TCRdb's version includes in-frame clones alone and lacks a portion of them. Of over 100,000 clones in the sample, around nine tenths were seen once. Material: peripheral blood. Every receptor here comes from a man aged 45-65 years with active or convalescent COVID-19.

Concerning this clone: Other DNA sequences of this sample code for an identical CDR3. The chain is built from TRBV7-9 and TRBJ2-7, with D maybe TRBD2 (5 bases). Trimming took off 0 bases at V and 1 base at J, with 10 bases between the two ends. The germline V gene has CDR1 SEHNR and CDR2 FQNEAQ (reference sequence). This CDR3 region has 15 residues. The CDR3 protein is CASSLAEEYSYEQYF. CDR3 bases: TGTGCCAGCAGCTTAGCGGAGGAGTATTCCTACGAGCAGTACTTC.

This sequence joins TRBV19 and TRBJ1-5; 9 positions agree with TRBD1. Losses at the gene ends were 6 bases for V and 4 bases for J; bases not matched to a gene: 4. Germline CDR1 reads LNHDA; CDR2 reads SQIVND (reference sequence). This CDR3 has 14 amino acids. CDR3 in DNA: TGTGCCAGTAGGGGACAGGGACTTAATCAGCCCCAGCATTTT. Protein: CASRGQGLNQPQHF.

This clone is a singleton in its sample. The CDR3 loop reads CASSPRQGDEQYV. In DNA form, the CDR3 reads TGTGCCAGCTCACCAAGACAGGGGGACGAGCAGTACGTC. The rearrangement uses TRBV18 and TRBJ2-7, with 9 bases that match TRBD1. The length of the CDR3 is 13 residues. CDR1 is KGHSH, CDR2 LQKENI, per germline. Trimming took 2 bases from V and 5 from J; bases not matched to a gene: 1.

The chain has TRBV18 and TRBJ1-1, with D tentatively TRBD1 (6 bases). V was cut by 2 bases and J by 5 bases, with 9 bases left in between. Germline CDR1 reads KGHSH; CDR2 reads LQKENI. The CDR3 runs 13 residues. The chain's CDR3 is CASSPGGETEAFF. CDR3 coding DNA: TGTGCCAGCTCACCAGGGGGCGAGACTGAAGCTTTCTTT.

The V and J genes are TRBV27 and TRBJ1-3; a possible D gene is TRBD1 (5 bases). Trimming cost V 0 bases and J 4 bases, with 7 bases left between them. The CDR3 has 14 residues. From germline, CDR1 is MNHEY and CDR2 SMNVEV (reference sequence). In DNA form, the CDR3 reads TGTGCCAGCAGTTTATCGAAGGGGGGAAACACCATATATTTT. It translates to CASSLSKGGNTIYF.

V is TRBV24-1 and J is TRBJ2-5; 12 bases are a match to TRBD1. Germline assignment: CDR1 KGHDR and CDR2 SFDVKD. The CDR3 spans 16 residues. J was trimmed by 5 bases and V by 4 bases; bases with no gene match: 7. The CDR3 reads CATSDHGTGGRETQYF. For the CDR3, the DNA is TGTGCCACCAGTGACCACGGGACAGGGGGCCGCGAGACCCAGTACTTC.

This chain links TRBV18 with TRBJ1-2, with unresolved D. The CDR3 extends over 12 amino acids. V was pared by 5 bases and J by 4 bases, with 8 bases between. The germline CDR1 and CDR2 sequences are KGHSH and LQKENI. The CDR3 bases are TGTGCCAGCTCAGAGACGGGCTATGGCTACACCTTC. Translating it yields CASSETGYGYTF.

This chain uses TRBV7-9 with TRBJ1-3; TRBD1 matches 7 bases. V lost 5 bases to trimming and J lost 0 bases; unmatched junction nucleotides: 7. This CDR3 comprises 16 residues. CDR1 SEHNR and CDR2 FQNEAQ come from the germline V gene (reference sequence). The CDR3 DNA follows: TGTGCCAGCAGCACCGGGACAGTTATCTCTGGAAACACCATATATTTT. This sequence encodes CASSTGTVISGNTIYF. Combining the CDR3 with reference TRBV7-9 and TRBJ1-3 gives the whole variable domain DTGVSQNPRHKITKRGQNVTFRCDPISEHNRLYWYRQTLGQGPEFLTYFQNEAQLEKSRLLSDRFSAERPKGSFSTLEIQRTEQGDSAMYLCASSTGTVISGNTIYFGEGSWLTVV.

This chain connects TRBV7-2 to TRBJ2-7, with TRBD2 as a possible D gene (7 bases). Germline CDR1 reads SGHTA; CDR2 reads FQGNSA. CDR3 length: 15 residues. V dropped 0 bases and J dropped 0 bases, with 9 bases sitting between them. This CDR3 reads CASSLAAGASYEQYF. CDR3 nucleotide sequence: TGTGCCAGCAGCTTAGCTGCGGGGGCCTCCTACGAGCAGTACTTC. Looking up the rest from reference TRBV7-2 and TRBJ2-7 gives the full variable domain: GAGVSQSPSNKVTEKGKDVELRCDPISGHTALYWYRQSLGQGLEFLIYFQGNSAPDKSGLPSDRFSAERTGGSVSTLTIQRTQQEDSAVYLCASSLAAGASYEQYFGPGTRLTVT.

The chain is built from TRBV9 and TRBJ1-2; no clear D. The germline V gene encodes CDR1 SGDLS and CDR2 YYNGEE. The CDR3 is 13 amino acids. V was pared by 3 bases and J by 4 bases, with 10 bases between. The CDR3 bases are TGTGCCAGCAGCGCCTCAACCGGCTATGGCTACACCTTC. Its translation: CASSASTGYGYTF. The full variable domain, in which reference TRBV9 and TRBJ1-2 provide the parts outside the CDR3, is DSGVTQTPKHLITATGQRVTLRCSPRSGDLSVYWYQQSLDQGLQFLIQYYNGEERAKGNILERFSAQQFPDLHSELNLSSLELGDSALYFCASSASTGYGYTFGSGTRLTVV.

DNA for the CDR3: TGTGCCAGCAGCTTGCATGACAGGGGAGCTGGAAACACCATATATTTT. It codes for CASSLHDRGAGNTIYF. The genes are TRBV5-5 and TRBJ1-3; 8 bases are a match to TRBD1. CDR3 size: 16 residues. Losses at the gene ends were 1 base for V and 2 bases for J; bases not matched to a gene: 5. CDR1 is SGHKS and CDR2 is YYEKEE in the germline V gene (reference sequence).

The chain has TRBV25-1 and TRBJ1-2; maybe TRBD1 (6 bases). The germline V gene has CDR1 MGHDK and CDR2 SYGVNS. V was cut by 3 bases and J by 1 base, with 12 bases left in between. This CDR3 contains 15 residues. CDR3 amino acids: CASSEWDTVNYGYTF. The CDR3 bases are TGTGCCAGCAGTGAGTGGGACACTGTTAACTATGGCTACACCTTC.

CDR3 residues: CASSRPDRVGEQYF. In DNA form, the CDR3 reads TGTGCCAGCAGCCGTCCCGACAGGGTCGGCGAGCAGTACTTC. V usage is TRBV7-2 and J usage is TRBJ2-7; 7 bases are shared with TRBD1. The germline gives CDR1 SGHTA, CDR2 FQGNSA. Trimming removed 5 bases from V and 6 bases from J; junction bases left unmatched: 10. The CDR3 runs 14 residues.

This clone has just one count. The rearrangement links TRBV28 to TRBJ1-1; D is unclear. Germline V lookup: CDR1 MDHEN, CDR2 SYDVKM. This CDR3 spans 14 amino acids. Trimming left V 2 bases short and J 2 bases short, with 9 bases between. In DNA form, the CDR3 reads TGTGCCAGCAGTTTAGACACCCTAAACACTGAAGCTTTCTTT. It codes for CASSLDTLNTEAFF.

The chain carries TRBV11-3 and TRBJ1-1, with 9 bases identical to TRBD1. Germline CDR1 and CDR2: SGHNT and YENEEA. The CDR3 has 14 residues. The trim removed 8 bases at V and 7 bases at J, leaving 11 bases unmatched. CDR3: CASGDRGVKDEAFF. The CDR3 DNA reads TGTGCCAGCGGCGACAGGGGGGTGAAGGATGAAGCTTTCTTT.

The CDR3 DNA follows: TGTGCCTCTCGGCGACTAGCGGGGGGGGATGAGCAGTTCTTC. It codes for CASRRLAGGDEQFF. J is TRBJ2-1 and V is TRBV6-6; 14 nucleotides line up with TRBD2. This CDR3 contains 14 residues. V shed 11 bases, J shed 8 bases, and the junction held 8 bases outside the gene matches. Germline CDR1 MNHNY, CDR2 SVGAGI (reference sequence).

The V call is TRBV11-2, the J call TRBJ1-2, with 12 bases that match TRBD1. This CDR3 spans 15 amino acids. CDR1 is SGHAT, CDR2 FQNNGV, per germline. V was clipped by 3 bases and J by 5 bases; unmatched bases: 4. Here the CDR3 DNA reads TGTGCCAGCAGCTTGGGACAGGGGGCCTTTTATGGCTACACCTTC. Residues: CASSLGQGAFYGYTF.

The V and J genes are TRBV7-8 and TRBJ2-3, with D possibly being TRBD2 (5 bases). The CDR3 has 14 residues. CDR1 is SGHVS, CDR2 FQNEAQ, per germline. V dropped 1 base and J dropped 5 bases, with 10 bases sitting between them. The CDR3 sequence: CASSLGLAGDTQYF. CDR3 DNA sequence: TGTGCCAGCAGCTTAGGGCTAGCAGGAGATACGCAGTATTTT.

This chain joins TRBV11-2 and TRBJ2-2; no definite D call. The CDR3 extends over 14 amino acids. V lost 1 base and J lost 4, with 7 bases in between. Per the germline V gene, CDR1 is SGHAT and CDR2 is FQNNGV. In DNA form, the CDR3 reads TGTGCCAGCAGCTTAGTACGGAGCACCGGGGAGCTGTTTTTT. The encoded protein is CASSLVRSTGELFF.